A selection of T cell receptor beta chains follows, all from one sample in a study of OX40 agonist ivuxolimab in advanced cancers. The data were produced by immunoSEQ multiplex PCR, yet TCRdb's version contains in-frame clones alone and is incomplete. In the table there are tens of thousands of clones, 65% to 85% of which are singletons. The material sequenced was CD4+ or CD8+ T cells sorted from blood, taken in a trial of the OX40 agonist ivuxolimab. The receptors were sampled from an adult with an advanced solid tumor such as melanoma, head and neck, liver or kidney cancer. Both conserved end residues are trimmed from each CDR3. Only part of the rows carry a size: once, few, many, or a class if the clone is expanded.

TRBJ2-7 | TRBV2 | NA | ASNAGQVSYEQY
TRBJ1-6 | TRBV28 | NA | ASSSGQGASPLH
TRBJ1-2 | TRBV7-8 | NA | ASSPDRLGYT
TRBJ1-2 | TRBV30 | NA | AWRTKAPTGNYGYT
TRBJ1-4 | TRBV5-5 | NA | ASSLATGTGEKLF
TRBJ2-1 | TRBV18 | once | ASSRTGTGEFSGGEQF
TRBJ2-2 | TRBV7-9 | once | ASSFRGGELF
TRBJ2-3 | TRBV18 | NA | ASSPRDRGTDTQY
TRBJ2-7 | TRBV19 | NA | ASSPGLATYEQY
TRBJ2-7 | TRBV29-1 | NA | SAAGAGYEQY
TRBJ1-2 | TRBV4-1 | few | ASSQGTQPYGYT
TRBJ1-5 | TRBV28 | NA | ASSVTESNQPQH
TRBJ1-1 | TRBV5-4 | NA | ASSLGRNTEAF
TRBJ1-6 | TRBV18 | NA | ASSPGERVSPLH
TRBJ2-3 | TRBV15 | NA | ATSSLSDTQY
TRBJ2-7 | TRBV11-2 | NA | ASSLIGETYEQY
TRBJ1-1 | TRBV6-5 | NA | ASSYSSQTYTEAF
TRBJ1-6 | TRBV9 | NA | ASSVDAYNSPLH
TRBJ2-2 | TRBV2 | NA | ASRPENTGELF
TRBJ2-1 | TRBV7-9 | NA | ASSFGQGVHEQF
TRBJ2-6 | TRBV19 | NA | ASRNRDSVSGANVLT
TRBJ2-3 | TRBV6-1 | NA | ASSEAGGIDTQY
TRBJ2-1 | TRBV27 | NA | ASSPLPSNEQF
TRBJ1-4 | TRBV19 | NA | ASSIPGALATNEKLF
TRBJ2-7 | TRBV6-5 | NA | ASSYSGQGGSYEQY
TRBJ1-1 | TRBV5-1 | NA | ASRGGRRVSTEAF
TRBJ1-4 | TRBV21-1 | NA | ASSKGNRGRKLF
TRBJ2-2 | TRBV2 | NA | ASRTGSYTGELF
TRBJ1-4 | TRBV28 | NA | ASSLTGDDEKLF
TRBJ1-6 | TRBV2 | NA | ASSEYVGGSPLH
TRBJ2-3 | TRBV2 | NA | ASSEPTQY
TRBJ2-1 | TRBV7-2 | NA | ASEPPTRSNEQF
TRBJ1-1 | TRBV9 | NA | ASSVEGGSIEAF
TRBJ2-7 | TRBV4-1 | NA | ASSQVTVGEQY
TRBJ2-2 | TRBV6-6 | NA | ASSTRTGELF
TRBJ1-5 | TRBV9 | NA | ASSWGPDQPQH
TRBJ2-2 | TRBV5-1 | NA | ASVPGAGNTGELF
TRBJ1-3 | TRBV28 | NA | ASSPTGSPGNTIY
TRBJ1-4 | TRBV5-5 | NA | ASFRGQENEKLF
TRBJ2-3 | TRBV6-6 | NA | ASRKGAGDTDTQY
TRBJ2-1 | TRBV7-3 | NA | ASSLRGQAYNEQF
TRBJ2-2 | TRBV28 | NA | ASSQLGELF
TRBJ2-5 | TRBV6-5 | once | ASRLPGRETQY
TRBJ1-1 | TRBV6-4 | NA | ASSRDTEAF
TRBJ1-5 | TRBV5-5 | once | ASSQGLADSNQPQH
TRBJ1-3 | TRBV5-6 | NA | ASSSTDSGNTIY
TRBJ2-7 | TRBV5-1 | NA | ASRYSGRSDEQY
TRBJ2-2 | TRBV5-5 | NA | ASSDTSGKDTGELF
TRBJ1-2 | TRBV30 | NA | AWSVAGQGDGYT
TRBJ2-5 | TRBV5-5 | NA | ASSLEGQQETQY
TRBJ1-6 | TRBV30 | NA | AWSLKGLGPLH
TRBJ2-5 | TRBV9 | once | ASSVDWGETQY
TRBJ2-7 | TRBV29-1 | NA | SVEGQGSSHEQY